The 22 T cell receptor beta chains below come from one sample, sequenced in a study of response to subunit inactivated influenza vaccine. TCRdb used MiXCR to reprocess the RT-PCR reads, holding one entry per CDR3 protein. The sample includes some 850,000 distinct CDR3 sequences, approximately 17% of them seen just once. Sequencing was performed on PBMCs from blood, taken about 5 days after vaccination. Source of these receptors: a man aged 45-65 years who received an inactivated influenza vaccine.

This clonotype was observed once. The chain has TRBV12-3 or TRBV12-4 and TRBJ2-3, with D possibly matching TRBD2 (6 bases). Trimming removed 5 bases from V and 4 bases from J, with 19 bases in between. The length of the CDR3 is 16 residues. This CDR3 reads CASSPRGRPPSDTQYF. CDR3 DNA sequence: TGTGCCAGCAGTCCTCGGGGGAGACCTCCTTCAGATACGCAGTATTTT.

The sample holds one count of this clonotype. The germline gene is not matched at one end of the junction; a read error may be the cause. V is TRBV27 and J is TRBJ2-3, with 9 bases that match TRBD1. CDR3 length: 13 residues. The germline CDR1 and CDR2 sequences are MNHEY and SMNVEV (reference sequence). The CDR3 bases are TGTGCCGGCAGGAGGGACAGGGTGGATACGCAGTATTTT. This sequence encodes CAGRRDRVDTQYF.

There are a few counts of this clonotype. The chain recombines TRBV6-2 or TRBV6-3 with TRBJ1-2; 9 bases agree with TRBD1. This CDR3 region has 14 residues. V shed 1 base and J 7 bases; nucleotides not matched to a gene: 4. Germline V gene lookup returns CDR1 MNHEY and CDR2 SVGEGT. The CDR3 sequence: CASSYLGQGTGYTF. CDR3 bases: TGTGCCAGCAGTTACTTGGGACAGGGAACTGGCTACACCTTC.

On this clonotype itself: Because the CDR3 is missing its conserved closing phenylalanine or tryptophan, this is likely a read error. The genes are TRBV7-2 and TRBJ2-7; D is unclear. The CDR3 has 11 amino acids. Germline CDR1 and CDR2: SGHTA and FQGNSA. V was trimmed by 5 bases and J by 1 base, leaving 3 bases between them. CDR3: CASSPSYEQYL. The CDR3 DNA reads as TGTGCCAGCAGCCCATCCTACGAGCAGTACCTC.

This clonotype was seen more than once but under ten times. The genes are TRBV15 and TRBJ2-2; D gene uncertain. Trimming removed 1 base from V and 5 bases from J, with 8 bases in between. Germline CDR1 LNHNV, CDR2 YYDKDF (reference sequence). The CDR3 length is 14 residues. The DNA of the CDR3 is TGTGCCACCAGCAGAGCCTCCCTGACCGGGGAGCTGTTTTTT. Translating gives CATSRASLTGELFF.

V is TRBV4-1 and J is TRBJ2-1; 9 bases line up with TRBD2. CDR1 MGHRA and CDR2 YSYEKL come from the germline V gene. V gave up 4 bases and J gave up 7 bases; unmatched junction bases: 8. CDR3 length equals 15 residues. The CDR3 DNA is TGCGCCAGCAGCCTACAGAGCGGGGGGTTGAATGAGCAGTTCTTC. Its protein product is CASSLQSGGLNEQFF.

There are a few counts of this clonotype. The J gene is TRBJ2-7, the V gene TRBV28; 9 nucleotides align to TRBD1. CDR3 length: 15 amino acids. Germline CDR1 reads MDHEN; CDR2 reads SYDVKM. V trimming: 5 bases; J trimming: 3 bases; junction bases outside the gene matches: 8. The CDR3 nucleotides read TGTGCCAGCAGTGCCTACAGGGGGCTTAGCTACGAGCAGTACTTC. It specifies CASSAYRGLSYEQYF.

This clonotype came up a few times. The V and J genes are TRBV12-3 or TRBV12-4 and TRBJ2-1; no clear D gene. V lost 7 bases and J lost 7, with 17 bases in between. The CDR3 contains 14 residues. CDR3 sequence reads: CASTSRAVRNEQFF. In nucleotides, the CDR3 is TGTGCCAGCACGAGTAGGGCGGTTAGGAATGAGCAGTTCTTC.

This clonotype has only a few counts. The gene calls are TRBV5-1 and TRBJ1-1; no clear D gene. Trimming took off 1 base at V and 3 bases at J, with 10 bases between the two ends. This CDR3 region has 14 residues. Germline CDR1 reads SGHRS; CDR2 reads YFSETQ. CDR3 bases: TGCGCCAGCAGCTTGATACGGCGAGACACTGAAGCTTTCTTT. Translating gives CASSLIRRDTEAFF. Full variable domain (missing parts from reference TRBV5-1 and TRBJ1-1): KAGVTQTPRYLIKTRGQQVTLSCSPISGHRSVSWYQQTPGQGLQFLFEYFSETQRNKGNFPGRFSGRQFSNSRSEMNVSTLELGDSALYLCASSLIRRDTEAFFGQGTRLTVV.

The V gene is TRBV11-2, the J gene TRBJ1-6; weak D call: TRBD1 (5 bases). The V gene lost 5 bases and the J gene lost 16 bases, with 15 bases spanning the gap. Germline V CDR1 and CDR2: SGHAT, FQNNGV. This CDR3 is 12 amino acids long. The CDR3 DNA sequence: TGTGCCAGCAGCGTCGATGGGGGAAGGCTCCACTTT. Encoded protein: CASSVDGGRLHF. Complete variable domain (other parts from reference TRBV11-2 and TRBJ1-6): EAGVAQSPRYKIIEKRQSVAFWCNPISGHATLYWYQQILGQGPKLLIQFQNNGVVDDSQLPKDRFSAERLKGVDSTLKIQPAKLEDSAVYLCASSVDGGRLHFGNGTRLTVT.

This clonotype was counted at least ten times. The CDR3 spells CAGRAGGHRDTQYF. CDR3 nucleotides: TGTGCTGGAAGGGCGGGAGGCCACCGGGATACGCAGTATTTT. This chain links TRBV28 with TRBJ2-3, with 8 bases aligning to TRBD2. There are 14 residues in the CDR3. Germline loops: CDR1 MDHEN, CDR2 SYDVKM. Using reference TRBV28 and TRBJ2-3 for the parts outside the CDR3, the full variable domain is DVKVTQSSRYLVKRTGEKVFLECVQDMDHENMFWYRQDPGLGLRLIYFSYDVKMKEKGDIPEGYSVSREKKERFSLILESASTNQTSMYLCAGRAGGHRDTQYFGPGTRLTVL.

The sample holds a few counts of this clonotype. The J gene is TRBJ1-2, the V gene TRBV7-9; possibly TRBD1 for D (5 bases). V was clipped by 5 bases and J by 8 bases, with 15 bases between them. The CDR3 has 13 residues. Germline values: CDR1 SEHNR, CDR2 FQNEAQ (reference sequence). CDR3 sequence (DNA): TGTGCCAGCAGCCCCTACAGCAGGGACGGCTACACCTTC. Residues: CASSPYSRDGYTF.

The chain links TRBV10-3 to TRBJ2-1; no firm D call. Germline V CDR1 and CDR2: ENHRY, SYGVKD. The CDR3 consists of 13 residues. Trimming cost V 4 bases and J 2 bases, with 6 bases left between them. The CDR3 DNA reads as TGTGCCATCAGTGTGGGAACCTACAATGAGCAGTTCTTC. Its protein is CAISVGTYNEQFF.

This clonotype was counted at least ten times. The chain joins TRBV12-3 or TRBV12-4 to TRBJ2-1, with a possible D match to TRBD1 (6 bases). This CDR3 is built from 14 residues. V was trimmed by 5 bases and J by 8 bases, leaving 16 bases between them. CDR3 coding DNA: TGTGCCAGCAGTCCACAGGGTTTTGTTCATGAGCAGTTCTTC. It specifies CASSPQGFVHEQFF.

Only a few counts were recorded for this clonotype. The chain links TRBV4-2 to TRBJ2-7, with D possibly being TRBD1 (5 bases). V was pared by 5 bases and J by 4 bases, with 12 bases between. Germline V gives CDR1 LGHNA, CDR2 YNFKEQ. The CDR3 runs to 13 residues. This CDR3 reads CASSNRQTYEQYF. DNA of the CDR3: TGTGCCAGCAGCAACAGACAGACATACGAGCAGTACTTC.

The V and J genes are TRBV6-5 and TRBJ2-1, with 9 bases aligning to TRBD2. The V segment lost 7 bases and the J segment 4 bases; nucleotides outside the gene matches: 11. CDR1 and CDR2 (germline): MNHEY, SVGAGI. The CDR3 extends over 16 amino acids. The CDR3: CASTYLSGSFYNEQFF. In DNA form, the CDR3 reads TGTGCCAGCACTTATCTTAGCGGGAGTTTTTACAATGAGCAGTTCTTC.

This chain connects TRBV3-1 to TRBJ2-5, with TRBD2 identical over 8 bases. CDR1 LGHDT and CDR2 YNNKEL come from the germline V gene (reference sequence). The V segment lost 4 bases and the J segment 2 bases; nucleotides outside the gene matches: 3. The CDR3 length is 14 residues. CDR3 bases: TGTGCCAGCAGCCTGGGGACTAGACAAGAGACCCAGTACTTC. This sequence encodes CASSLGTRQETQYF.

This clonotype has more than one count but fewer than ten. The chain carries TRBV4-2 and TRBJ2-3, with 13 bases aligning to TRBD2. This CDR3 contains 19 residues. CDR1 LGHNA and CDR2 YNFKEQ come from the germline V gene. Trimming took 1 base from V and 0 from J; bases not matched to a gene: 7. The CDR3 DNA follows: TGTGCCAGCAGCCAAGTCAAGACTAGCGGGGGGTTAAGCACAGATACGCAGTATTTT. Its translation is CASSQVKTSGGLSTDTQYF.

V and J are TRBV7-8 and TRBJ2-7; tentative D call: TRBD1 (6 bases). This CDR3 has 14 amino acids. Trimming stripped 6 bases from V and 5 bases from J, with 17 bases between. CDR1 SGHVS and CDR2 FQNEAQ come from the germline V gene. The CDR3 DNA reads as TGTGCCAGCAGTCTTACACAGGGAGTCCACGAGCAGTACTTC. It translates to CASSLTQGVHEQYF. Complete variable domain (other parts from reference TRBV7-8 and TRBJ2-7): GAGVSQSPRYKVAKRGQDVALRCDPISGHVSLFWYQQALGQGPEFLTYFQNEAQLDKSGLPSDRFFAERPEGSVSTLKIQRTQQEDSAVYLCASSLTQGVHEQYFGPGTRLTVT.

The V call is TRBV4-3, the J call TRBJ2-1; 14 bases match TRBD2. Germline CDR1 reads LGHNA; CDR2 reads YSLEER. The CDR3 consists of 15 residues. With V trimmed by 3 bases and J by 9 bases, 4 bases remained unmatched. In DNA, the CDR3 is TGCGCCAGCAGCCAGACTAGCGGGGGGGCACTTGAGCAGTTCTTC. Amino acid sequence: CASSQTSGGALEQFF.

The gene calls are TRBV10-3 and TRBJ2-7, with 8 bases matching TRBD2. The CDR3 contains 14 residues. Germline V gives CDR1 ENHRY, CDR2 SYGVKD. V lost 6 bases and J lost 5; bases outside the gene matches: 9. The CDR3 loop reads CAISGLAAAHEQYF. CDR3 nucleotides: TGTGCCATCAGCGGACTAGCTGCGGCCCACGAGCAGTACTTC.

This chain links TRBV29-1 with TRBJ2-3; D unclear. This CDR3 comprises 12 residues. Trimming cost V 4 bases and J 4 bases, with 9 bases left between them. From germline, CDR1 is SQVTM and CDR2 ANQGSEA. CDR3: CSVAGRADTQYF. DNA for the CDR3: TGCAGCGTTGCGGGTAGGGCAGATACGCAGTATTTT.